This T cell receptor beta chain was documented in a study of graft-versus-host responses after intestinal transplantation. Study-wide context: The whole recipient group had anti-thymocyte globulin induction followed by tacrolimus and steroids for roughly three years. Regarding the study as a whole: Investigators detected GvH clones in recipient marrow, with some emerging earlier in ileum or blood. Those patients showing graft-donor T cell macrochimerism displayed high graft-versus-host to host-versus-graft clonal ratios in allografts.

The CDR3 is 16 amino acids. Per germline, CDR1 SGHVS and CDR2 FNYEAQ. Trimming took off 1 base at V and 3 bases at J, with 14 bases between the two ends. Here immunoSEQ multiplex PCR was the method, and the copy in TCRdb shows in-frame clones only, minus some. The table records over 85,000 clones, 85% to 95% of them present only once. Comments on this clone: Antigen unknown.

This clonotype was sampled from a human donor who received an intestinal transplant. This chain connects TRBV7-6 to TRBJ2-3; D is perhaps TRBD2 (6 bases). This sample comprised unstimulated CD8+ T cells sorted from spleen or lymph node cells, obtained before intestinal transplant. In DNA, the CDR3 is TGTGCCAGCAGCTTAGGTTACGGGAGAGAGACAGATACGCAGTATTTT. Translating it yields CASSLGYGRETDTQYF. The entire variable domain, with the rest obtained from reference TRBV7-6 and TRBJ2-3, is as follows: GAGVSQSPRYKVTKRGQDVALRCDPISGHVSLYWYRQALGQGPEFLTYFNYEAQQDKSGLPNDRFSAERPEGSISTLTIQRTEQRDSAMYRCASSLGYGRETDTQYFGPGTRLTVL.